Listed here are 21 T cell receptor beta chains from one sample, sequenced in a study of OX40 agonist ivuxolimab in advanced cancers. Method: immunoSEQ multiplex PCR; TCRdb's copy keeps in-frame clones and lacks some. The sample gives tens of thousands of clones, 87% of which show up once; 0.7% to 0.9% is in the top ten. The material was CD4+ or CD8+ T cells sorted from blood, obtained in a trial of the OX40 agonist ivuxolimab. The source of these receptors is an adult with an advanced solid tumor such as melanoma, head and neck, liver or kidney cancer.

The rearrangement joins TRBV28 to TRBJ2-3; D is undetermined. The CDR3 is 13 amino acids. Looked up from germline, CDR1 is MDHEN and CDR2 is SYDVKM. V was trimmed by 6 bases and J by 2 bases, leaving 9 bases between them. The DNA for the CDR3 is TGTGCCAGCAGGATCACGGTCACAGATACGCAGTATTTT. It translates to CASRITVTDTQYF.

This rearrangement joins TRBV5-4 to TRBJ2-2; D not resolved. The CDR3 has 13 amino acids. Per the germline V gene, CDR1 is SGHNT and CDR2 is YYREEE (reference sequence). Trimming removed 0 bases from V and 6 bases from J, with 6 bases in between. The CDR3 protein is CASSLVSAGELFF. For the CDR3, the DNA is TGTGCCAGCAGCTTGGTGTCGGCCGGGGAGCTGTTTTTT.

This rearrangement joins TRBV4-1 to TRBJ1-2; unclear D gene. Germline assignment: CDR1 MGHRA and CDR2 YSYEKL. The CDR3 length is 16 residues. Trimming removed 0 bases at V and 3 bases at J, with 14 bases between. CDR3 bases: TGCGCCAGCAGCCAAGATGGGAAGGGTCTGGACTATGGCTACACCTTC. Protein: CASSQDGKGLDYGYTF.

This clone showed up just a few times. The chain is built from TRBV6-1 and TRBJ2-7; D unclear. The CDR3 has 13 residues. The V end was cut by 5 bases, the J end by 2 bases, with 10 bases between. The germline gives CDR1 MNHNS, CDR2 SASEGT. The CDR3 bases are TGTGCCAGCAGTTATTCAATCGCCTACGAGCAGTACTTC. It yields the protein CASSYSIAYEQYF.

The chain links TRBV7-2 to TRBJ2-7, with a possible D match to TRBD1 (5 bases). Germline CDR1 SGHTA, CDR2 FQGNSA. The V end was cut by 1 base, the J end by 7 bases, with 11 bases between. The CDR3 covers 13 residues. The CDR3 spells CASSLGREVEQYF. The CDR3 nucleotides are TGTGCCAGCAGCTTAGGCAGGGAAGTGGAGCAGTACTTC.

J is TRBJ1-1 and V is TRBV18; 12 bases are shared with TRBD1. V dropped 5 bases and J dropped 5; count of bases not matched to a gene: 3. This CDR3 contains 14 residues. In germline, CDR1 is KGHSH, CDR2 LQKENI. The CDR3 region is CASSEGQGATEAFF. The CDR3 DNA is TGTGCCAGCTCAGAGGGACAGGGGGCGACTGAAGCTTTCTTT.

The chain employs TRBV10-3 and TRBJ2-6; TRBD1 agrees at 7 bases. After removal of 4 bases from V and 4 bases from J, the junction contained 22 bases not matched to a gene. The CDR3 contains 21 residues. Germline CDR1 and CDR2: ENHRY and SYGVKD. The CDR3 DNA is TGTGCCATCAGTGGGTCACCGGGACAGCTTATAGGTGAATACGGGGCCAACGTCCTGACTTTC. Residues: CAISGSPGQLIGEYGANVLTF.

This clone appeared once. This chain connects TRBV5-1 to TRBJ2-7; the D call may be TRBD1 or TRBD2 (5 bases each). This CDR3 spans 13 amino acids. Looked up from germline, CDR1 is SGHRS and CDR2 is YFSETQ. Trimming removed 4 bases at V and 4 bases at J, with 12 bases between. CDR3 sequence: CASSTGTGYEQYF. CDR3 DNA sequence: TGCGCCAGCAGCACTGGGACCGGTTACGAGCAGTACTTC.

V and J are TRBV19 and TRBJ2-7; 9 bases match TRBD2. The CDR3 length is 14 residues. V shed 5 bases, J shed 5 bases, and the junction held 7 bases outside the gene matches. Germline values: CDR1 LNHDA, CDR2 SQIVND (reference sequence). In DNA, the CDR3 is TGTGCCAGTAGTCCTAGCGGGATTCAAAACGAGCAGTACTTC. It translates to CASSPSGIQNEQYF.

The chain is built from TRBV19 and TRBJ2-7; 8 nucleotides match TRBD1. J lost 6 bases, V lost 6 bases, and 13 bases had no gene match. The germline CDR1 and CDR2 sequences are LNHDA and SQIVND (reference sequence). The CDR3 extends over 15 amino acids. CDR3 nucleotides: TGTGCCAGTAGCCCCAGTGGACAGGGCTCCATCGAGCAGTACTTC. Amino acid sequence: CASSPSGQGSIEQYF.

The chain employs TRBV19 and TRBJ1-1; D unclear. The CDR3 is 16 amino acids. CDR1 LNHDA and CDR2 SQIVND come from the germline V gene (reference sequence). The V gene lost 7 bases and the J gene lost 1 base, with 19 bases spanning the gap. The CDR3 DNA reads as TGTGCCAGTAAGGAGGCAGTCCCCGGGCCGAACACTGAAGCTTTCTTT. Translating gives CASKEAVPGPNTEAFF.

The rearrangement joins TRBV14 to TRBJ2-5; perhaps TRBD2 as D (5 bases). The V and J ends lost 2 bases and 2 bases respectively, with 15 bases between them. Germline V lookup: CDR1 SGHDN, CDR2 FVKESK. The CDR3 sequence is 16 residues long. The CDR3 DNA sequence: TGTGCCAGCAGCCAACTTCTCAGCGGCAAACAAGAGACCCAGTACTTC. It yields the protein CASSQLLSGKQETQYF.

This sequence joins TRBV5-1 and TRBJ2-5; 9 bases align to TRBD1. Germline assignment: CDR1 SGHRS and CDR2 YFSETQ. J lost 5 bases, V lost 4 bases, and 9 bases had no gene match. There are 15 residues in the CDR3. CDR3 bases: TGCGCCAGCAGCCCCGGACAGGGGAGGAGGGAGACCCAGTACTTC. Its translation: CASSPGQGRRETQYF.

This clone has a handful of counts. V is TRBV28 and J is TRBJ1-5; D remains unclear. The length of the CDR3 is 14 residues. Germline V lookup: CDR1 MDHEN, CDR2 SYDVKM. V was shortened by 6 bases and J by 1 base, with 10 bases between the two germline ends. In DNA, the CDR3 is TGTGCCAGCAGCCCTCCCGTCAGCAATCAGCCCCAGCATTTT. Translation gives CASSPPVSNQPQHF.

This chain uses TRBV19 with TRBJ1-5; 8 bases are shared with TRBD1. From germline, CDR1 is LNHDA and CDR2 SQIVND (reference sequence). The CDR3 is made up of 14 amino acids. J lost 4 bases, V lost 11 bases, and 10 bases had no gene match. CDR3 amino acids: CAGSGQGQNQPQHF. In nucleotides, the CDR3 is TGTGCCGGAAGCGGACAGGGTCAAAATCAGCCCCAGCATTTT.

The rearrangement joins TRBV7-2 to TRBJ2-7, with a possible D match to TRBD2 (7 bases). Germline CDR1 SGHTA, CDR2 FQGNSA. CDR3 size: 14 residues. V shed 2 bases and J shed 6 bases, with 14 bases lying between them. CDR3 region: CASSLSRGGGEQYF. CDR3 nucleotides: TGTGCCAGCAGCTTATCGAGGGGGGGCGGCGAGCAGTACTTC.

This clone has a single count. The chain links TRBV5-4 to TRBJ2-1; D remains unclear. Trimming shortened V by 4 bases and J by 6 bases, and 8 bases separated the two germline ends. CDR1 and CDR2 (germline): SGHNT, YYREEE (reference sequence). The CDR3 consists of 12 residues. DNA for the CDR3: TGTGCCAGCAGCCTCACTCCCAATGAGCAGTTCTTC. This encodes CASSLTPNEQFF.

The CDR3 loop reads CASSIGPGNHNEQFF. DNA of the CDR3: TGTGCCAGTAGTATTGGCCCCGGGAATCACAATGAGCAGTTCTTC. The chain couples TRBV19 to TRBJ2-1; D perhaps matches TRBD2 (5 bases). Trimming took 3 bases from V and 5 from J, leaving 14 bases between them. Germline V gives CDR1 LNHDA, CDR2 SQIVND (reference sequence). The CDR3 spans 15 residues.

The CDR3 DNA is TGTGCCAGCAAACGGGACTCGGGGGGTCCGGATACGCAGTATTTT. Translated, it gives CASKRDSGGPDTQYF. The chain has TRBV6-5 and TRBJ2-3, with TRBD2 matching over 7 bases. This CDR3 has 15 amino acids. Trimming removed 7 bases from V and 6 bases from J; junction bases left unmatched: 13. Germline assignment: CDR1 MNHEY and CDR2 SVGAGI.

The chain carries TRBV18 and TRBJ2-3; TRBD2 matches at 11 bases. With 4 bases clipped from V and 0 bases from J, the junction kept 6 bases outside the gene matches. The CDR3 sequence is 17 residues long. Germline V gene lookup returns CDR1 KGHSH and CDR2 LQKENI. CDR3 protein: CASSRNPSGGSTDTQYF. The CDR3 DNA sequence: TGTGCCAGCTCACGGAACCCTAGCGGGGGGAGCACAGATACGCAGTATTTT.

On this clone: In the same sample, other DNA sequences code for this CDR3. V is TRBV30 and J is TRBJ2-3; D may be TRBD1 or TRBD2 (6 bases each). The length of the CDR3 is 15 residues. The V gene lost 1 base and the J gene lost 8 bases, with 19 bases spanning the gap. In germline, CDR1 is GTSNPN, CDR2 SVGIG (reference sequence). Here the CDR3 reads CAWSGGGGAVGTQYF. The CDR3 DNA sequence: TGTGCCTGGAGTGGTGGGGGCGGGGCGGTAGGTACGCAGTATTTT.